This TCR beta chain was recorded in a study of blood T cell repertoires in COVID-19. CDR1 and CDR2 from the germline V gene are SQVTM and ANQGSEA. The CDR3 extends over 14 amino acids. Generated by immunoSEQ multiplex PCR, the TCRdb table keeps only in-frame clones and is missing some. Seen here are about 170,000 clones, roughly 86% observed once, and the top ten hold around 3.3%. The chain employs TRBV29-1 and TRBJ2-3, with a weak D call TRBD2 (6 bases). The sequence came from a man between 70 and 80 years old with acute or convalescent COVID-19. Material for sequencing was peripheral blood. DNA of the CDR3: TGCACCGCGAACTCAGCGGGTAACACAGATACGCAGTATTTT. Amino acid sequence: CTANSAGNTDTQYF.